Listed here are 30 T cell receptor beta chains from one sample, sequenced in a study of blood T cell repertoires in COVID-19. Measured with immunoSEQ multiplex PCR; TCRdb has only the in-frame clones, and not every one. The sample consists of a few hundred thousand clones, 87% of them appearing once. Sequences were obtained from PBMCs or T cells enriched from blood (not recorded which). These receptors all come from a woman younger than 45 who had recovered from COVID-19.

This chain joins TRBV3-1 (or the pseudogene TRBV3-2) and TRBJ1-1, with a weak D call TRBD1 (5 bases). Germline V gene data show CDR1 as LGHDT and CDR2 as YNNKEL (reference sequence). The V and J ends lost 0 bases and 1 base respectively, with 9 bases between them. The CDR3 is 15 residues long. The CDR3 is CASSQEGPSNTEAFF. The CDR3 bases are TGTGCCAGCAGCCAAGAGGGGCCATCGAACACTGAAGCTTTCTTT.

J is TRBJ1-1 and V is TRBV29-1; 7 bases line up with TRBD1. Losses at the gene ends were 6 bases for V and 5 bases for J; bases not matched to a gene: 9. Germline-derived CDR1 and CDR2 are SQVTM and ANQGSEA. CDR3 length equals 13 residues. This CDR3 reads CSVLRQGGTEAFF. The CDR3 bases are TGCAGCGTCCTCCGACAGGGAGGAACTGAAGCTTTCTTT.

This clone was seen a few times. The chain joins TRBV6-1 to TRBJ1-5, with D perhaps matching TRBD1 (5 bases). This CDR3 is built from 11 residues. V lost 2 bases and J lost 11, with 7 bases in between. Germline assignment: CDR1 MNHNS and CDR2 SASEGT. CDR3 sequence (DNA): TGTGCCAGCAGTGAACAGGGTTCCCAGCATTTT. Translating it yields CASSEQGSQHF.

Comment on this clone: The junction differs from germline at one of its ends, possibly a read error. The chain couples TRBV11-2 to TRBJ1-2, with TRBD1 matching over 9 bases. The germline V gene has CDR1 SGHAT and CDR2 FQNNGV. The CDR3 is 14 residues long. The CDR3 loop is CASSLDRGTYGYTF. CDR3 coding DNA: TGTGCCAGCAGCCTAGACAGGGGGACCTATGGCTACACCTTC.

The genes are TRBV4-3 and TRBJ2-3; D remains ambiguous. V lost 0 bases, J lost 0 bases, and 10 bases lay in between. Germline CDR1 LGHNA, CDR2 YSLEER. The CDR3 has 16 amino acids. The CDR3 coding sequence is TGCGCCAGCAGCCAAGAAGTTGGCCGCAGCACAGATACGCAGTATTTT. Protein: CASSQEVGRSTDTQYF.

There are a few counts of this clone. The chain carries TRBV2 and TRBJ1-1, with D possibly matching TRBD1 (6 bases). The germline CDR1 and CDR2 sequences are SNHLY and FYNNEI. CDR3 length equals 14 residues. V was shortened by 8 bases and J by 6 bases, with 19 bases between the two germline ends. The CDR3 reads CASRTPQGTAEAFF. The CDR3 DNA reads TGTGCCAGCCGCACCCCACAGGGTACGGCTGAAGCTTTCTTT.

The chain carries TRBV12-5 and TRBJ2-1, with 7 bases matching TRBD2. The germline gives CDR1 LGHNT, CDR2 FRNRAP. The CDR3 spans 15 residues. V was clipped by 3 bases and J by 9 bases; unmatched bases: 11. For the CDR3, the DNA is TGTGCTAGTGGTTTAGGCGGGGGAAGACTAGGTGAGCAGTTCTTC. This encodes CASGLGGGRLGEQFF. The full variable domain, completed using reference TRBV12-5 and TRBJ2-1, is DARVTQTPRHKVTEMGQEVTMRCQPILGHNTVFWYRQTMMQGLELLAYFRNRAPLDDSGMPKDRFSAEMPDATLATLKIQPSEPRDSAVYFCASGLGGGRLGEQFFGPGTRLTVL.

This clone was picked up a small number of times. This CDR3 is CASRTGQGYYTF. The CDR3, as DNA: TGTGCCAGCAGAACGGGACAGGGATACTACACCTTC. The chain joins TRBV12-3 or TRBV12-4 to TRBJ1-2; 9 bases align to TRBD1. The ends lost 6 bases at V and 10 bases at J; junction bases unmatched: 6. This CDR3 contains 12 residues.

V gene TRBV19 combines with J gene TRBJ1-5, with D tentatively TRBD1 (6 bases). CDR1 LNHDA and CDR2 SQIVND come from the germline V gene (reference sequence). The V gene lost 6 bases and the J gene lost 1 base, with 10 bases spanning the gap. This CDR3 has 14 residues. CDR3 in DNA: TGTGCCAGTAGGCGGGGGGGCAGCAATCAGCCCCAGCATTTT. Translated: CASRRGGSNQPQHF.

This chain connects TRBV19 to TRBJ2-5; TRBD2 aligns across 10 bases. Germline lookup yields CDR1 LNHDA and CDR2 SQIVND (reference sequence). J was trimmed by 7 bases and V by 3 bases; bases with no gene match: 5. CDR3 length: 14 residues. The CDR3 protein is CASSISGGQRTQYF. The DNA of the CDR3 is TGTGCCAGTAGTATTAGCGGGGGGCAGAGGACCCAGTACTTC.

The CDR3, as DNA: TGTGCCAGCTCACCCACTACCTACGAGCAGTACTTC. This sequence encodes CASSPTTYEQYF. V gene TRBV18 combines with J gene TRBJ2-7; no firm D call. The CDR3 length is 12 residues. Trimming took 3 bases from V and 2 from J, leaving 5 bases between them. Germline V lookup: CDR1 KGHSH, CDR2 LQKENI.

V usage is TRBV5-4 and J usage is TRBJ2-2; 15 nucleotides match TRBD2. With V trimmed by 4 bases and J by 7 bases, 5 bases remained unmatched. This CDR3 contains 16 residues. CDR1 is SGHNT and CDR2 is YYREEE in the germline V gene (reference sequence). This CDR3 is CASSPGTSGGSGELFF. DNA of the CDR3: TGTGCCAGCAGCCCCGGGACTAGCGGGGGGAGCGGGGAGCTGTTTTTT.

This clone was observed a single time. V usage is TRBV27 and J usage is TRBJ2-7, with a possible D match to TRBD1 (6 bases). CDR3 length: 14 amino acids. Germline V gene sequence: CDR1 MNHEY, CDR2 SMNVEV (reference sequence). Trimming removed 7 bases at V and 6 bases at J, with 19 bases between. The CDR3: CASTPGQGRGEQYF. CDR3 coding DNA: TGTGCCAGCACCCCTGGGCAGGGCAGGGGCGAGCAGTACTTC.

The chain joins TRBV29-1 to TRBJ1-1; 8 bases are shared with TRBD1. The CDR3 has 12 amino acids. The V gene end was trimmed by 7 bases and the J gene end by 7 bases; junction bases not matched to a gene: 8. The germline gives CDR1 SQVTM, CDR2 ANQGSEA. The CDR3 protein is CSAERTGREAFF. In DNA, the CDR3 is TGCAGCGCCGAAAGGACAGGGCGTGAAGCTTTCTTT. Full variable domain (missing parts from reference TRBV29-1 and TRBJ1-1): SAVISQKPSRDICQRGTSLTIQCQVDSQVTMMFWYRQQPGQSLTLIATANQGSEATYESGFVIDKFPISRPNLTFSTLTVSNMSPEDSSIYLCSAERTGREAFFGQGTRLTVV.

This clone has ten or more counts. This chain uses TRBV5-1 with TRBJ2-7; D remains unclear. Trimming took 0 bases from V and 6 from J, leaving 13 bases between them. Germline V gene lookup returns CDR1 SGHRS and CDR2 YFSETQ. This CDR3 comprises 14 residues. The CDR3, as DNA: TGCGCCAGCAGCTTGGTGCGGCCCTTGTCCGAGCAGTACTTC. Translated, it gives CASSLVRPLSEQYF.

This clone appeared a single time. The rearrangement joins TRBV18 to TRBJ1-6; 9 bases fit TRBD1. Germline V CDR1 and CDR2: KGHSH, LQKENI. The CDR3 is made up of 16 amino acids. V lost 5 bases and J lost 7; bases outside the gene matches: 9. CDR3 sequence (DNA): TGTGCCAGCTCATCTACTGACAGGGGGGAAAATTCACCCCTCCACTTT. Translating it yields CASSSTDRGENSPLHF.

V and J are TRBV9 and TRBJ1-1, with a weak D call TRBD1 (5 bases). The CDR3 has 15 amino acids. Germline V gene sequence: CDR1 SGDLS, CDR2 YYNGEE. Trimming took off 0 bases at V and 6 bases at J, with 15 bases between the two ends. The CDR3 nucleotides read TGTGCCAGCAGCGTAGTGGAGGGGCAGTCGGCTGAAGCTTTCTTT. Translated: CASSVVEGQSAEAFF.

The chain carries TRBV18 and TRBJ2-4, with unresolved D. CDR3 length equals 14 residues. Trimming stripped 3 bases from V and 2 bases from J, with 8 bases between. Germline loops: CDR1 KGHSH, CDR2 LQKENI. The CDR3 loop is CASSPPDSKNIQYF. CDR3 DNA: TGTGCCAGCTCACCCCCAGACTCCAAAAACATTCAGTACTTC. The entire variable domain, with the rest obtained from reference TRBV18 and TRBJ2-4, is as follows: NAGVMQNPRHLVRRRGQEARLRCSPMKGHSHVYWYRQLPEEGLKFMVYLQKENIIDESGMPKERFSAEFPKEGPSILRIQQVVRGDSAAYFCASSPPDSKNIQYFGAGTRLSVL.

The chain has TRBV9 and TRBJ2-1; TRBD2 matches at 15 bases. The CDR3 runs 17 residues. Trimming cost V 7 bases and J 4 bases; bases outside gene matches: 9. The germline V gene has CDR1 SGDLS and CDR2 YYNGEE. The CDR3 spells CASAGTSGGTAYNEQFF. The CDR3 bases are TGTGCCAGCGCCGGGACTAGCGGGGGGACGGCGTACAATGAGCAGTTCTTC. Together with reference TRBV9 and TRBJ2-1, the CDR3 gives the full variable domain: DSGVTQTPKHLITATGQRVTLRCSPRSGDLSVYWYQQSLDQGLQFLIQYYNGEERAKGNILERFSAQQFPDLHSELNLSSLELGDSALYFCASAGTSGGTAYNEQFFGPGTRLTVL.

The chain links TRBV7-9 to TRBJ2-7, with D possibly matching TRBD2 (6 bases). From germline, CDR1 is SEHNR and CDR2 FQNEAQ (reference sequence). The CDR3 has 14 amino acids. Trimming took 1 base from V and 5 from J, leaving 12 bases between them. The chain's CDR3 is CASSLDGGIDEQYF. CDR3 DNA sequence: TGTGCCAGCAGCTTAGATGGGGGGATCGACGAGCAGTACTTC.

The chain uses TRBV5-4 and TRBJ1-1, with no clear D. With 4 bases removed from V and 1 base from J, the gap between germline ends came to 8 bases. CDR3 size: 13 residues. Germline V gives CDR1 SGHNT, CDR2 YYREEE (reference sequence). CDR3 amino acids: CASSSKSNTEAFF. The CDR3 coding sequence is TGTGCCAGCAGCAGCAAGTCGAACACTGAAGCTTTCTTT.

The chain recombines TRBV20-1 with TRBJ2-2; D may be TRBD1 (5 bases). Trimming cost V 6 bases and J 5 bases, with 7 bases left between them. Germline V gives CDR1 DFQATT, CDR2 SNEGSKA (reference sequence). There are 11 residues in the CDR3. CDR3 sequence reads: CSAPGTGELFF. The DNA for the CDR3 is TGCAGTGCCCCAGGGACCGGGGAGCTGTTTTTT.

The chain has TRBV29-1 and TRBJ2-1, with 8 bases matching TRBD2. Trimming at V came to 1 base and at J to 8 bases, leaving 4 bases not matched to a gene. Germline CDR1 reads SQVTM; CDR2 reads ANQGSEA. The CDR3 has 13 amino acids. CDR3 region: CSVEVRGGHEQFF. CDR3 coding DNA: TGCAGCGTTGAAGTCCGGGGGGGGCATGAGCAGTTCTTC.

CDR3 DNA sequence: TGTGCCAGTAGTGAGCCGACAGGGTTGTATCTCGGCTACACCTTC. Amino acids: CASSEPTGLYLGYTF. The V and J genes are TRBV19 and TRBJ1-2, with 7 bases lining up with TRBD1. CDR3 size: 15 residues. Germline V lookup: CDR1 LNHDA, CDR2 SQIVND (reference sequence). V was pared by 5 bases and J by 8 bases, with 14 bases of the junction left unmatched.

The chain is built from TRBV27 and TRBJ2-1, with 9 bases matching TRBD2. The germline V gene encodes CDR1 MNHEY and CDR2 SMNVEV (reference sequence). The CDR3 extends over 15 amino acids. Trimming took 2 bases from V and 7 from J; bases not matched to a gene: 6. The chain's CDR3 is CASSLRLAGRNEQFF. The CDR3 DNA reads TGTGCCAGCAGTTTACGGCTAGCGGGGAGAAATGAGCAGTTCTTC.

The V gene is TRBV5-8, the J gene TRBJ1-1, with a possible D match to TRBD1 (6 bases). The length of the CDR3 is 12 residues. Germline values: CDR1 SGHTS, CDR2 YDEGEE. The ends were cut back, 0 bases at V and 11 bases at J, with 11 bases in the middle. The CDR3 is CASSLEQGYAFF. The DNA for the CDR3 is TGTGCCAGCAGCTTGGAACAGGGATACGCTTTCTTT. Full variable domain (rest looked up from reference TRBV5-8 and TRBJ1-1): EAGVTQSPTHLIKTRGQQATLRCSPISGHTSVYWYQQALGLGLQFLLWYDEGEERNRGNFPPRFSGRQFPNYSSELNVNALELEDSALYLCASSLEQGYAFFGQGTRLTVV.

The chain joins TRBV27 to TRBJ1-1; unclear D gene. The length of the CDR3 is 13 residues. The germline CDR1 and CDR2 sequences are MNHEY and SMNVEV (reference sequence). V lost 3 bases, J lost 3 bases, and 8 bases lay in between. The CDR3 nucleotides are TGTGCCAGCAGTTTGTCAGGATACACTGAAGCTTTCTTT. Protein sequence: CASSLSGYTEAFF.

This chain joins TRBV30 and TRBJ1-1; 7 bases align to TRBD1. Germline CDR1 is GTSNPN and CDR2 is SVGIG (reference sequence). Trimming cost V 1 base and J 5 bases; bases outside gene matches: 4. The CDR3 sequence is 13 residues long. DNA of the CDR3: TGTGCCTGGAGTGGGCAGGGGGTAACTGAAGCTTTCTTT. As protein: CAWSGQGVTEAFF. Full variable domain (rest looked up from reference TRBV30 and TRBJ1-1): SQTIHQWPATLVQPVGSPLSLECTVEGTSNPNLYWYRQAAGRGLQLLFYSVGIGQISSEVPQNLSASRPQDRQFILSSKKLLLSDSGFYLCAWSGQGVTEAFFGQGTRLTVV.

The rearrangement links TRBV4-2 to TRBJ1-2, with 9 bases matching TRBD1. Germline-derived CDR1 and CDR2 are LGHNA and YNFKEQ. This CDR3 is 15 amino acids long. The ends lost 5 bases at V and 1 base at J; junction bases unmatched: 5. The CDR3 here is CASSARTGDNYGYTF. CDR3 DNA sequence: TGTGCCAGCAGCGCCCGGACAGGGGATAACTATGGCTACACCTTC.

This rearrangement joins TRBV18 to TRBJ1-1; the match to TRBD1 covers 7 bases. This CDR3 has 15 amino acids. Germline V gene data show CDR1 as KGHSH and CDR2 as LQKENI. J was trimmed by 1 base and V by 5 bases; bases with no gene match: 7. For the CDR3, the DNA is TGTGCCAGCTCAGAAAACCGACAGGGGAACACTGAAGCTTTCTTT. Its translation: CASSENRQGNTEAFF.